The rows below give T cell receptor beta chains drawn from one sample of a study of response to subunit inactivated influenza vaccine. TCRdb reanalysed the RT-PCR reads using MiXCR and keeps one entry per CDR3 protein. In the table there are approximately 200,000 distinct CDR3 sequences, approximately 15% of which are singletons. Sample: CD8+ T cells sorted from PBMCs, taken more than 4 days after vaccination. These receptors were obtained from a middle-aged man who received an inactivated influenza vaccine. CDR3s include the opening cysteine and the closing phenylalanine or tryptophan. Expanded clones get a size class; other rows say once, few or many, or leave the size out.

j_gene,v_gene,abundance,CDR3aa
TRBJ2-1,TRBV7-9,few,CASSLVSHVHEQFF
TRBJ1-4,TRBV7-2,NA,CASSYRGVGNEKLFF
TRBJ1-1,TRBV6-2/TRBV6-3,few,CASSYWLRGLIVDTEAFF
TRBJ2-7,TRBV27,few,CASSFDISYEQYF
TRBJ2-1,TRBV6-2/TRBV6-3,NA,CASSYDLAGEGNEQFF
TRBJ1-5,TRBV6-2/TRBV6-3,NA,CASTAGVSSNQPQHF
TRBJ2-1,TRBV5-1,few,CASSKTGHYYNEQFF
TRBJ2-7,TRBV5-6,NA,CASNLMAYEQYF
TRBJ2-7,TRBV6-5,NA,CASSYWGPRTSSYEQYF
TRBJ2-2,TRBV7-2,many,CASSPHTGELFF
TRBJ1-2,TRBV2,few,CASRVQGAGGYTF
TRBJ1-5,TRBV7-9,many,CASSRGGNQPQHF
TRBJ1-3,TRBV4-3,NA,CASSQDLGSSGNTIYF
TRBJ2-7,TRBV7-9,NA,CASSFRTGEIGEQYF
TRBJ2-1,TRBV4-3,many,CASSQGSSLEQFF
TRBJ2-7,TRBV29-1,many,CSVELHYEQYF
TRBJ1-1,TRBV7-2,NA,CASSLWGGMNTEAFF
TRBJ2-7,TRBV7-2,many,CASSFPDSYEQYF
TRBJ2-3,TRBV4-1,many,CASSLRGSGSTDTQYF
TRBJ2-1,TRBV3-1,once,CASTQGSSSYNEQFF
TRBJ2-3,TRBV7-9,NA,CTSSWTLGPDTQYF
TRBJ2-7,TRBV25-1,many,CASSETGGSGSYEQYF
TRBJ2-1,TRBV19,NA,CASSWSREVYNEQFF
TRBJ2-7,TRBV4-3,few,CASSQDPPGLYEQYF
TRBJ2-2,TRBV25-1,NA,CASRDSLSNTGELFF
TRBJ2-1,TRBV5-1,few,CASTGTSRAYNEQFF
TRBJ2-7,TRBV20-1,few,CSATGTDLLEQYF
TRBJ2-1,TRBV12-3/TRBV12-4,few,CASSQADFNEQFF
TRBJ2-5,TRBV12-3/TRBV12-4,NA,CASRGALRETQYF
TRBJ1-1,TRBV4-1,many,CASSERRTTEAFF
TRBJ2-7,TRBV10-3,many,CAISVSNTYEQYF
TRBJ2-2,TRBV7-8,NA,CASSFFAEVGELFF
TRBJ1-5,TRBV7-8,few,CASSPRTGSNQPQHF
TRBJ1-6,TRBV7-9,many,CASSLSPGGYNSPLHF
TRBJ2-5,TRBV4-3,NA,CASSPRMKETQYF
TRBJ2-5,TRBV2,NA,CARTLGTSGGESQETQYF
TRBJ2-3,TRBV12-3/TRBV12-4,NA,CASKGMGIHTQYF
TRBJ2-7,TRBV2,NA,CASKPGASGNHEQYF
TRBJ2-2,TRBV28,NA,CASMGTGWTGELFF
TRBJ1-1,TRBV6-5,NA,CASRQGYTEAFF
TRBJ1-1,TRBV5-6,NA,CASSNQPGQPNTEAFF
TRBJ1-4,TRBV20-1,NA,CSAREGATNEKMFF
TRBJ2-7,TRBV14,few,CASSQARGLPISDEQYF
TRBJ2-5,TRBV28,NA,CGSGTQYF
TRBJ2-1,TRBV5-1,NA,CASSLGQGAIYNEQFF
TRBJ2-1,TRBV11-2,many,CASSRGYNEQFF
TRBJ2-3,TRBV24-1,many,CATSDSGTGIEKATDTQYF
TRBJ1-4,TRBV20-1,NA,CSARGPYNEKLFF
TRBJ2-1,TRBV5-6,few,CASSKTSGDEQFF
TRBJ1-6,TRBV28,few,CASSSQVYNSPLHF